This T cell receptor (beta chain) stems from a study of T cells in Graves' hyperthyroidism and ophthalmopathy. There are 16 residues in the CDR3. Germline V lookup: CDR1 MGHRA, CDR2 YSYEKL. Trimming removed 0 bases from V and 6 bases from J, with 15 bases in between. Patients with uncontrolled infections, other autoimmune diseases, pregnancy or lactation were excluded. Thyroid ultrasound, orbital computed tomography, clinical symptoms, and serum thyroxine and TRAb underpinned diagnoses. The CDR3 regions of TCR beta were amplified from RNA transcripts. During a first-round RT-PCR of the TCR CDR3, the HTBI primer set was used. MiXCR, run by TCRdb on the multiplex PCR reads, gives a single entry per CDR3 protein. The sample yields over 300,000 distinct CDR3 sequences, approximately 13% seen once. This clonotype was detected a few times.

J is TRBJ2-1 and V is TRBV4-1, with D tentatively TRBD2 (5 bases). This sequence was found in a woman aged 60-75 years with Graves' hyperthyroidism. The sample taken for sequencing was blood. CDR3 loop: CASSQDVGLPGNEQFF. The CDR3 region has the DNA TGCGCCAGCAGCCAAGACGTAGGACTTCCGGGCAATGAGCAGTTCTTC.